The 18 T cell receptor beta chains reported below all come from one sample, sequenced in a study of Graves' ophthalmopathy and Graves' hyperthyroidism. The authors amplified TCR beta CDR3 regions, and they did so from RNA transcripts for repertoire sequencing. First-round RT-PCR relied on HTBI primers, and a second-round multiplex PCR came next. A single record per CDR3 protein comes from TCRdb applying MiXCR to the multiplex PCR reads. The sample records around 600,000 distinct CDR3 sequences, about 40% being singletons. The sequencing sample was made of peripheral blood. All receptors derive from an adult man with Graves' ophthalmopathy.

There are many counts of this clonotype. This chain links TRBV12-3 or TRBV12-4 with TRBJ1-2; 7 bases are a match to TRBD1. J was trimmed by 7 bases and V by 7 bases; bases with no gene match: 6. The CDR3 loop spans 12 amino acids. The CDR3, as DNA: TGTGCCAGCAACAAAGACAGGGTTGGCTACACCTTC. As protein: CASNKDRVGYTF.

This rearrangement joins TRBV2 to TRBJ2-7, with D possibly TRBD2 on 5 matching bases. The germline V gene encodes CDR1 SNHLY and CDR2 FYNNEI. This CDR3 comprises 12 residues. With 4 bases removed from V and 6 bases from J, the gap between germline ends came to 10 bases. DNA of the CDR3: TGTGCCAGCAGTGGAGGGCAGGTCGAGCAGTACTTC. It encodes CASSGGQVEQYF.

There are a few counts of this clonotype. The chain has TRBV29-1 and TRBJ2-5; 13 bases map to TRBD2. Germline CDR1 and CDR2: SQVTM and ANQGSEA. Losses at the gene ends were 8 bases for V and 1 base for J; bases not matched to a gene: 4. The length of the CDR3 is 14 residues. In nucleotides, the CDR3 is TGCAGCCTTGGACTAGCGGGGGTCCAAGAGACCCAGTACTTC. Its translation: CSLGLAGVQETQYF. Combining the CDR3 with reference TRBV29-1 and TRBJ2-5 gives the whole variable domain SAVISQKPSRDICQRGTSLTIQCQVDSQVTMMFWYRQQPGQSLTLIATANQGSEATYESGFVIDKFPISRPNLTFSTLTVSNMSPEDSSIYLCSLGLAGVQETQYFGPGTRLLVL.

The chain couples TRBV14 to TRBJ1-3; D perhaps matches TRBD1 (6 bases). This CDR3 region has 15 residues. With 1 base removed from V and 0 bases from J, the gap between germline ends came to 7 bases. Germline CDR1 SGHDN, CDR2 FVKESK. The CDR3 is CASSQGTASGNTIYF. The CDR3 DNA reads TGTGCCAGCAGCCAAGGGACAGCCTCTGGAAACACCATATATTTT.

The rearrangement links TRBV9 to TRBJ2-5, with TRBD2 as a possible D gene (5 bases). V was shortened by 4 bases and J by 9 bases, with 10 bases between the two germline ends. The CDR3 length is 11 residues. Germline CDR1 and CDR2: SGDLS and YYNGEE. CDR3 region: CASSPTGAQYF. Written as DNA, the CDR3 is TGTGCCAGCAGCCCAACCGGGGCCCAGTACTTC.

V gene TRBV2 combines with J gene TRBJ1-5, with D unresolved. Germline CDR1 SNHLY, CDR2 FYNNEI. V lost 8 bases and J lost 9, with 14 bases in between. The CDR3 is 12 amino acids. CDR3 region: CASLAAGLPQHF. The CDR3 region has the DNA TGTGCCAGCCTCGCGGCCGGTCTGCCCCAGCATTTT.

This clonotype was seen many times. This sequence joins TRBV19 and TRBJ1-1; D call uncertain. The germline gives CDR1 LNHDA, CDR2 SQIVND (reference sequence). The CDR3 loop spans 14 amino acids. The V end lost 2 bases, the J end lost 3 bases, and 10 bases lay between the germline ends. CDR3 sequence: CASSIRSGDTEAFF. The DNA of the CDR3 is TGTGCCAGTAGTATAAGGTCGGGTGACACTGAAGCTTTCTTT.

The CDR3 reads CASSRGAGVSYEQYF. CDR3 coding DNA: TGTGCCAGCAGCCGCGGGGCAGGGGTATCCTACGAGCAGTACTTC. This rearrangement joins TRBV7-2 to TRBJ2-7; either TRBD1 or TRBD2 may fit D (6 bases each). The germline V and J ends were trimmed by 5 bases and 1 base, with 15 bases remaining between them. The length of the CDR3 is 15 residues. Looked up from germline, CDR1 is SGHTA and CDR2 is FQGNSA.

This clonotype was seen more than once but under ten times. The CDR3 coding sequence is TGTGCCAGCAGTTACTCGGGCCCTGACTCATATGCCTACGAGCAGTACTTC. Translation: CASSYSGPDSYAYEQYF. The chain joins TRBV6-5 to TRBJ2-7; no definite D call. V was trimmed by 0 bases and J by 2 bases, leaving 17 bases between them. The germline V gene encodes CDR1 MNHEY and CDR2 SVGAGI. There are 17 residues in the CDR3.

This clonotype was detected only a few times. This chain uses TRBV9 with TRBJ1-1; D might be TRBD1 (5 bases). This CDR3 has 14 amino acids. V lost 4 bases and J lost 1, with 11 bases in between. Germline V gene lookup returns CDR1 SGDLS and CDR2 YYNGEE. The CDR3 DNA sequence: TGTGCCAGCAGCCGCCCGGGGCGGAACACTGAAGCTTTCTTT. It encodes CASSRPGRNTEAFF.

A word on this clonotype: A read error may produce the germline difference seen at one junction end. This chain links TRBV20-1 with TRBJ2-2; 7 bases are shared with TRBD1. This CDR3 has 14 amino acids. In germline, CDR1 is DFQATT, CDR2 SNEGSKA (reference sequence). The CDR3 protein is CSATGTANTGDLFF. In nucleotides, the CDR3 is TGCAGTGCTACCGGGACAGCAAACACCGGGGATCTGTTTTTT.

This clonotype was seen once. At one end, the junction sequence differs from germline, possibly due to a read error. The CDR3 here is CASSHQVRGYEQCF. CDR3 bases: TGTGCCAGCAGCCACCAAGTAAGGGGCTACGAGCAGTGCTTC. This chain uses TRBV2 with TRBJ2-7; D possibly corresponds to TRBD1 (5 bases). The CDR3 runs to 14 residues. From germline, CDR1 is SNHLY and CDR2 FYNNEI.

The sample holds many counts of this clonotype. The chain couples TRBV11-2 to TRBJ2-5; D ambiguous. Trimming shortened V by 1 base and J by 0 bases, and 6 bases separated the two germline ends. This CDR3 region has 14 residues. CDR1 and CDR2 (germline): SGHAT, FQNNGV. The CDR3 DNA reads as TGTGCCAGCAGCTTAGGACCGTACCAAGAGACCCAGTACTTC. This translates into CASSLGPYQETQYF.

This clonotype was seen ten or more times. The chain carries TRBV5-8 and TRBJ1-1; D is undetermined. The CDR3 totals 14 residues. V lost 0 bases, J lost 4 bases, and 10 bases lay in between. Germline V gene sequence: CDR1 SGHTS, CDR2 YDEGEE. CDR3 DNA: TGTGCCAGCAGCTTGGGGACGGTCCCCACTGAAGCTTTCTTT. Protein product: CASSLGTVPTEAFF.

The rearrangement joins TRBV7-2 to TRBJ1-5, with no clear D. Per germline, CDR1 SGHTA and CDR2 FQGNSA. V was cut by 1 base and J by 14 bases, with 12 bases left in between. The CDR3 consists of 12 residues. CDR3 protein: CASSLGIAYEHF. The DNA of the CDR3 is TGTGCCAGCAGCTTAGGGATAGCTTACGAGCATTTT.

This clonotype was detected ten times or more. This chain uses TRBV29-1 with TRBJ2-7; 7 positions match TRBD1. This CDR3 comprises 13 residues. After removal of 3 bases from V and 2 bases from J, the junction contained 4 bases not matched to a gene. Germline CDR1 reads SQVTM; CDR2 reads ANQGSEA. This chain's CDR3 is CSVESDRAYEQYF. CDR3 in DNA: TGCAGCGTTGAGAGTGACAGGGCCTACGAGCAGTACTTC.

This clonotype occurred a few times. This chain joins TRBV9 and TRBJ2-7; D not certain. In germline, CDR1 is SGDLS, CDR2 YYNGEE. The CDR3 spans 13 residues. The germline V and J ends were trimmed by 4 bases and 2 bases, with 10 bases remaining between them. The CDR3 reads CASSQGITYEQYF. The CDR3, as DNA: TGTGCCAGCAGCCAAGGGATTACCTACGAGCAGTACTTC.

This clonotype was seen only once. The genes are TRBV7-8 and TRBJ2-5; D is undetermined. CDR1 SGHVS and CDR2 FQNEAQ come from the germline V gene. CDR3 length: 16 amino acids. Trimming took 6 bases from V and 0 from J, leaving 17 bases between them. The CDR3 nucleotides read TGTGCCAGCAGTCTTCAACCCGGCAGATACCAAGAGACCCAGTACTTC. Protein sequence: CASSLQPGRYQETQYF.